These 17 T cell receptor beta chains originate from one sample sequenced in a study of OX40 agonist ivuxolimab in advanced cancers. Sequenced by immunoSEQ multiplex PCR; TCRdb stores in-frame clones only, minus some. In the table there are about 26,000 clones, approximately 83% of which are singletons. The starting material was CD4+ or CD8+ T cells sorted from blood, obtained in a trial of the OX40 agonist ivuxolimab. These receptors were obtained from an adult with an advanced solid tumor such as melanoma, head and neck, liver or kidney cancer.

This clone is a singleton in its sample. The rearrangement joins TRBV5-6 to TRBJ1-5, with D possibly being TRBD1 (5 bases). Trimming stripped 2 bases from V and 8 bases from J, with 11 bases between. The CDR3 loop spans 13 amino acids. CDR1 is SGHDT, CDR2 YYEEEE, per germline. Written as DNA, the CDR3 is TGTGCCAGCAGCTTACGAAGAGGGGAGCCCCAGCATTTT. It specifies CASSLRRGEPQHF. The full variable domain, in which reference TRBV5-6 and TRBJ1-5 provide the parts outside the CDR3, is DAGVTQSPTHLIKTRGQQVTLRCSPKSGHDTVSWYQQALGQGPQFIFQYYEEEERQRGNFPDRFSGHQFPNYSSELNVNALLLGDSALYLCASSLRRGEPQHFGDGTRLSIL.

The chain uses TRBV10-3 and TRBJ1-5, with 10 bases matching TRBD1. Losses at the gene ends were 6 bases for V and 4 bases for J; bases not matched to a gene: 6. Germline CDR1 and CDR2: ENHRY and SYGVKD. This CDR3 contains 15 residues. The CDR3 DNA follows: TGTGCCATCAGCACCGGGACAGGGGTGAATCAGCCCCAGCATTTT. Translating gives CAISTGTGVNQPQHF.

This clone appeared a few times. The CDR3 loop is CASSLGGTEEQYF. CDR3 DNA sequence: TGTGCCAGCAGCTTGGGGGGGACTGAGGAGCAGTACTTC. V and J are TRBV5-4 and TRBJ2-7; D may be TRBD2 (6 bases). This CDR3 has 13 amino acids. Per germline, CDR1 SGHNT and CDR2 YYREEE (reference sequence). V was clipped by 0 bases and J by 7 bases, with 11 bases between them.

In its sample, this clone was seen once. The chain combines TRBV20-1 with TRBJ2-5; no reliable D call. The CDR3 is 11 amino acids. Between the trimmed V and J ends, which lost 4 bases and 4 bases, there was a span of 7 bases. In germline, CDR1 is DFQATT, CDR2 SNEGSKA (reference sequence). The CDR3 DNA reads TGCAGTGCTAAAAGGTCAGAGACCCAGTACTTC. This gives the protein CSAKRSETQYF.

This clone was observed a few times. The chain carries TRBV6-5 and TRBJ1-1; TRBD1 agrees at 8 bases. Germline V CDR1 and CDR2: MNHEY, SVGAGI. J lost 3 bases, V lost 2 bases, and 8 bases had no gene match. The CDR3 is 16 amino acids. The CDR3 DNA sequence: TGTGCCAGCAGTTACGATAGCAGGGGGCTGGACACTGAAGCTTTCTTT. This sequence encodes CASSYDSRGLDTEAFF.

The gene calls are TRBV7-9 and TRBJ1-4; D is possibly TRBD1 (5 bases). The CDR3 spans 16 residues. Germline lookup yields CDR1 SEHNR and CDR2 FQNEAQ (reference sequence). Trimming removed 1 base at V and 5 bases at J, with 14 bases between. The CDR3 sequence is CASSLDLAGRNEKLFF. The CDR3 DNA sequence: TGTGCCAGCAGCTTAGATCTGGCAGGGAGAAATGAAAAACTGTTTTTT. Full variable domain (remainder filled in from reference TRBV7-9 and TRBJ1-4): DTGVSQNPRHKITKRGQNVTFRCDPISEHNRLYWYRQTLGQGPEFLTYFQNEAQLEKSRLLSDRFSAERPKGSFSTLEIQRTEQGDSAMYLCASSLDLAGRNEKLFFGSGTQLSVL.

This chain uses TRBV5-1 with TRBJ2-2, with D possibly being TRBD1 or TRBD2 (5 bases each). The V and J ends lost 0 bases and 1 base respectively, with 16 bases between them. The CDR3 sequence is 18 residues long. From germline, CDR1 is SGHRS and CDR2 YFSETQ. This CDR3 is CASSLAQRGLWNTGELFF. CDR3 sequence (DNA): TGCGCCAGCAGCTTGGCCCAGAGGGGCCTTTGGAACACCGGGGAGCTGTTTTTT. Full variable domain (remainder filled in from reference TRBV5-1 and TRBJ2-2): KAGVTQTPRYLIKTRGQQVTLSCSPISGHRSVSWYQQTPGQGLQFLFEYFSETQRNKGNFPGRFSGRQFSNSRSEMNVSTLELGDSALYLCASSLAQRGLWNTGELFFGEGSRLTVL.

V is TRBV30 and J is TRBJ1-5; D is undetermined. V shed 0 bases and J shed 5 bases, with 8 bases lying between them. Germline values: CDR1 GTSNPN, CDR2 SVGIG (reference sequence). The CDR3 is made up of 13 amino acids. The CDR3 is CAWSVNGDQPQHF. CDR3 bases: TGTGCCTGGAGTGTTAACGGAGATCAGCCCCAGCATTTT.

This clone was observed a handful of times. J is TRBJ2-7 and V is TRBV2; 7 nucleotides align to TRBD1. V gave up 9 bases and J gave up 3 bases; unmatched junction bases: 8. The CDR3 has 13 amino acids. Germline V CDR1 and CDR2: SNHLY, FYNNEI. CDR3 sequence (DNA): TGTGCCAGAGGTAACAGGGGTAACTACGAGCAGTACTTC. This codes for CARGNRGNYEQYF. Complete variable domain (other parts from reference TRBV2 and TRBJ2-7): EPEVTQTPSHQVTQMGQEVILRCVPISNHLYFYWYRQILGQKVEFLVSFYNNEISEKSEIFDDQFSVERPDGSNFTLKIRSTKLEDSAMYFCARGNRGNYEQYFGPGTRLTVT.

The V gene is TRBV5-1, the J gene TRBJ1-1; D ambiguous. The ends were cut back, 1 base at V and 0 bases at J, with 7 bases in the middle. Germline V gives CDR1 SGHRS, CDR2 YFSETQ. The CDR3 length is 14 residues. CDR3 loop: CASSLSAMNTEAFF. CDR3 coding DNA: TGCGCCAGCAGCTTGTCGGCGATGAACACTGAAGCTTTCTTT.

The CDR3 loop reads CASSLERSQSSYEQYF. Here the CDR3 DNA reads TGCGCCAGCAGCTTGGAACGCTCCCAATCCTCCTACGAGCAGTACTTC. The chain recombines TRBV5-1 with TRBJ2-7; no clear D gene. CDR1 and CDR2 (germline): SGHRS, YFSETQ. With 0 bases removed from V and 0 bases from J, the gap between germline ends came to 13 bases. This CDR3 contains 16 residues. Full variable domain (remainder filled in from reference TRBV5-1 and TRBJ2-7): KAGVTQTPRYLIKTRGQQVTLSCSPISGHRSVSWYQQTPGQGLQFLFEYFSETQRNKGNFPGRFSGRQFSNSRSEMNVSTLELGDSALYLCASSLERSQSSYEQYFGPGTRLTVT.

The chain uses TRBV10-2 and TRBJ1-3, with D tentatively TRBD1 (6 bases). Between the trimmed V and J ends, which lost 3 bases and 8 bases, there was a span of 8 bases. The germline V gene encodes CDR1 WSHSY and CDR2 SAAADI. This CDR3 is 12 amino acids long. For the CDR3, the DNA is TGCGCCAGCAGTGAACAGGGTGACACCATATATTTT. This translates into CASSEQGDTIYF.

The chain joins TRBV6-1 to TRBJ2-2; D may be TRBD2 (5 bases). Looked up from germline, CDR1 is MNHNS and CDR2 is SASEGT. V was trimmed by 3 bases and J by 4 bases, leaving 15 bases between them. The CDR3 runs to 16 residues. CDR3 coding DNA: TGTGCCAGCAGTGATGGGGTGAGGGTAGGCACCGGGGAGCTGTTTTTT. Translated, it gives CASSDGVRVGTGELFF.

Comments on this clone: Other nucleotide sequences in the sample specify the same CDR3. The genes are TRBV27 and TRBJ2-1; weak D call: TRBD2 (5 bases). Trimming shortened V by 2 bases and J by 1 base, and 15 bases separated the two germline ends. This CDR3 contains 17 residues. The germline gives CDR1 MNHEY, CDR2 SMNVEV (reference sequence). This chain's CDR3 is CASSLNTVQRSYNEQFF. The CDR3 DNA is TGTGCCAGCAGTTTAAATACGGTCCAGCGGTCCTACAATGAGCAGTTCTTC.

V gene TRBV4-3 combines with J gene TRBJ2-7, with D unclear. The CDR3 consists of 16 residues. CDR1 and CDR2 from the germline V gene are LGHNA and YSLEER. Trimming removed 0 bases at V and 5 bases at J, with 17 bases between. The CDR3 DNA follows: TGCGCCAGCAGCCAAGATGACACGGTGAGGCTTAACGAGCAGTACTTC. This sequence encodes CASSQDDTVRLNEQYF.

The CDR3 DNA reads as TGTGCCAGCAGATCCGAGGGGGCAGGTCAGGTCGAGCAGTACTTC. This translates into CASRSEGAGQVEQYF. The chain employs TRBV27 and TRBJ2-7; 7 bases map to TRBD1. This CDR3 region has 15 residues. CDR1 is MNHEY, CDR2 SMNVEV, per germline (reference sequence). V was pared by 6 bases and J by 6 bases, with 14 bases of the junction left unmatched.

V and J are TRBV6-6 and TRBJ2-3, with 8 bases identical to TRBD2. Germline V gene data show CDR1 as MNHNY and CDR2 as SVGAGI (reference sequence). After removal of 4 bases from V and 1 base from J, the junction contained 7 bases not matched to a gene. The CDR3 extends over 16 amino acids. In DNA form, the CDR3 reads TGTGCCAGCAGTTCGGGGGGGACGGACCGCACAGATACGCAGTATTTT. This sequence encodes CASSSGGTDRTDTQYF.